Given below is one T cell receptor beta chain in context. Its specificity is not known. Over chemoradiotherapy, repertoires were sampled more than once. Germline CDR1 and CDR2: SGHTS and YDEGEE. Trimming at V came to 4 bases and at J to 8 bases, leaving 11 bases not matched to a gene. This CDR3 is built from 15 residues. Produced via immunoSEQ multiplex PCR; TCRdb's table is partial and in-frame only. The sample lists 25,000 to 40,000 clones; about 89% were seen once. The sample comes from a study of chemoradiotherapy in HPV16-positive cancers. Study observations and caveats: HPV-specific T cells were functionally defined from only a couple of HPV16-positive patients. Better recurrence-free survival went with HPV-responsive T-cell expansion in HPV16-positive patients. Non-HPV-specific T cells did not expand in tumors during treatment, whereas candidate HPV-specific clones and E7-related motifs did.

The genes are TRBV5-8 and TRBJ2-1; 8 bases are a match to TRBD1. The receptor was isolated from a human donor with HPV-associated anogenital cancer. The sequencing here drew on blood, taken from a patient who underwent chemoradiotherapy. In DNA form, the CDR3 reads TGTGCCAGCAGCCAGGACAGGGTCGGATTCGATGAGCAGTTCTTC. Residues: CASSQDRVGFDEQFF.